This entry lists 11 T cell receptor beta chains sequenced from one sample in a study of CD8+CD57+ T cells in acquired aplastic anemia. CD8+CD57+ cell expansion had been shown by flow cytometry in patients chosen for sequencing. Genomic DNA, the template, was used for profiling of the TCR beta VDJ and CDR3. A single record per CDR3 protein comes from TCRdb applying MiXCR to the reads. The table lists around 210,000 distinct CDR3 sequences, roughly two thirds of them singletons, with roughly 50% in the top ten. The sample consisted of sorted CD4+, CD8+, or CD8+CD57+ T cells (not recorded which) from PBMCs. These receptors all come from a human donor with aplastic anemia.

The chain links TRBV9 to TRBJ2-7; TRBD1 aligns across 10 bases. The J segment lost 5 bases and the V segment lost 3 bases, leaving 5 bases of the junction unmatched. CDR3 size: 14 residues. Germline V gene sequence: CDR1 SGDLS, CDR2 YYNGEE. The CDR3 DNA reads TGTGCCAGCAGCGCGCGACAGGGGGCAAACGAGCAGTACTTC. Translated: CASSARQGANEQYF.

On this clonotype: This could be a read error, since a much larger clone is one nucleotide away. The genes are TRBV7-4 and TRBJ2-7; the D gene could be TRBD1 or TRBD2 (6 bases each). The CDR3 runs 16 residues. Germline V gene lookup returns CDR1 SGHVT and CDR2 SQSDAQ. The V end lost 6 bases, the J end lost 0 bases, and 18 bases lay between the germline ends. CDR3 in amino acids: CASRQGGLISSYEQYF. The CDR3 DNA reads as TGTGCCAGCAGACAAGGGGGACTCATAAGCTCCTACGAGCAGTACTTC.

V and J are TRBV7-2 and TRBJ2-7; D possibly uses TRBD1 or TRBD2 (6 bases each). The CDR3 has 17 residues. Germline V CDR1 and CDR2: SGHTA, FQGNSA. With 5 bases removed from V and 4 bases from J, the gap between germline ends came to 24 bases. CDR3 sequence (DNA): TGTGCCAGCAGCATCAGTCCATGGGGGGTGCAGGGGTACGAGCAGTACTTC. Its translation: CASSISPWGVQGYEQYF.

V usage is TRBV12-3 or TRBV12-4 and J usage is TRBJ2-7; tentatively, D is TRBD1 (6 bases). The ends were cut back, 6 bases at V and 3 bases at J, with 12 bases in the middle. This CDR3 region has 13 residues. CDR3 sequence reads: CASSSPTGYEQYF. The CDR3, as DNA: TGTGCCAGCAGCTCACCGACAGGCTACGAGCAGTACTTC.

The chain combines TRBV19 with TRBJ2-7; 10 positions agree with TRBD1. The CDR3 sequence is 13 residues long. With V trimmed by 6 bases and J by 6 bases, 5 bases remained unmatched. Germline loops: CDR1 LNHDA, CDR2 SQIVND (reference sequence). In nucleotides, the CDR3 is TGTGCCAGTAGGACAGGGGGCTGGTTCGAGCAGTACTTC. Translation: CASRTGGWFEQYF.

J is TRBJ2-1 and V is TRBV12-3 or TRBV12-4; D remains ambiguous. This CDR3 is built from 11 residues. Deletions cut 6 bases from V and 13 bases from J, with 13 bases between. The CDR3 sequence is CASSQTIEQFF. CDR3 coding DNA: TGTGCCAGCAGCCAAACAATCGAACAGTTCTTC.

This clonotype came up once. The chain has TRBV7-9 and TRBJ1-2, with a possible D match to TRBD1 (5 bases). The CDR3 runs to 12 residues. The germline V gene encodes CDR1 SEHNR and CDR2 FQNEAQ (reference sequence). V lost 7 bases and J 3 bases, leaving 9 bases between the germline ends. CDR3 region: CASTRGDYGYTF. In DNA, the CDR3 is TGTGCCAGCACAAGAGGGGACTATGGCTACACCTTC. The variable domain in full, with the rest retrieved from reference TRBV7-9 and TRBJ1-2, is DTGVSQNPRHKITKRGQNVTFRCDPISEHNRLYWYRQTLGQGPEFLTYFQNEAQLEKSRLLSDRFSAERPKGSFSTLEIQRTEQGDSAMYLCASTRGDYGYTFGSGTRLTVV.

The V and J genes are TRBV20-1 and TRBJ2-7, with TRBD2 matching over 10 bases. Germline V gene data show CDR1 as DFQATT and CDR2 as SNEGSKA (reference sequence). The CDR3 runs 15 residues. With V trimmed by 5 bases and J by 7 bases, 14 bases remained unmatched. The CDR3 region is CSAVSPSGSLREQYF. CDR3 nucleotide sequence: TGCAGTGCTGTGAGCCCTAGCGGGAGTCTTCGAGAGCAGTACTTC.

This clonotype was seen a single time. This rearrangement joins TRBV19 to TRBJ2-2, with D perhaps TRBD1 or TRBD2 (5 bases each). Trimming took 5 bases from V and 1 from J, leaving 11 bases between them. The CDR3 is 15 amino acids. CDR1 and CDR2 from the germline V gene are LNHDA and SQIVND (reference sequence). The CDR3 nucleotides read TGTGCCAGTAGTCCTGGGACCTTGAACACCGGGGAGCTGTTTTTT. Its translation is CASSPGTLNTGELFF.

V and J are TRBV19 and TRBJ1-1; 7 bases align to TRBD1. The germline gives CDR1 LNHDA, CDR2 SQIVND (reference sequence). This CDR3 has 16 amino acids. The J segment lost 2 bases and the V segment lost 1 base, leaving 7 bases of the junction unmatched. The CDR3 nucleotides are TGTGCCAGTAGTATAGGGGTGACAGGGCGTAACACTGAAGCTTTCTTT. It encodes CASSIGVTGRNTEAFF.

The gene calls are TRBV15 and TRBJ1-5; D might be TRBD1 (5 bases). The CDR3 runs to 15 residues. Germline CDR1 LNHNV, CDR2 YYDKDF (reference sequence). Trimming removed 3 bases from V and 2 bases from J, with 11 bases in between. CDR3 nucleotide sequence: TGTGCCACCAGCAGGGCAGGGATGGGCAATCAGCCCCAGCATTTT. Translating gives CATSRAGMGNQPQHF.